These 26 T cell receptor beta chains came from one sample sequenced in a study of blood T cell repertoires in COVID-19. The repertoire was sequenced with immunoSEQ multiplex PCR; TCRdb's copy has only in-frame clones and lacks some. In the table there are about 32,000 clones, roughly 84% of which are singletons. Sequencing was done on a sample of peripheral blood. The receptors were gathered from a man aged 55 to 69 with active COVID-19.

The V gene is TRBV12-3 or TRBV12-4, the J gene TRBJ2-7; maybe TRBD2 (5 bases). The V gene lost 3 bases and the J gene lost 6 bases, with 12 bases spanning the gap. The CDR3 runs 13 residues. The chain's CDR3 is CASSFFAGGEQYF. The CDR3 DNA reads as TGTGCCAGCAGTTTTTTTGCGGGTGGCGAGCAGTACTTC.

The gene calls are TRBV6-4 and TRBJ2-5, with D possibly matching TRBD1 (5 bases). The germline V gene encodes CDR1 MRHNA and CDR2 SNTAGT. The CDR3 consists of 16 residues. V gave up 2 bases and J gave up 2 bases, with 15 bases separating them. In DNA form, the CDR3 reads TGTGCCAGCAGTGACCCGACGGACATTATTCAAGAGACCCAGTACTTC. Translating gives CASSDPTDIIQETQYF.

V and J are TRBV6-2 or TRBV6-3 and TRBJ2-5; tentatively, D is TRBD1 (6 bases). V was shortened by 0 bases and J by 3 bases, with 11 bases between the two germline ends. The CDR3 extends over 15 amino acids. The V gene's germline CDR1 is MNHEY and CDR2 SVGEGT. This CDR3 is CASSYSMNREETQYF. CDR3 coding DNA: TGTGCCAGCAGTTACTCGATGAACAGGGAAGAGACCCAGTACTTC.

The chain has TRBV27 and TRBJ1-1, with a weak D call TRBD1 (6 bases). Germline CDR1 MNHEY, CDR2 SMNVEV (reference sequence). CDR3 size: 11 residues. Trimming stripped 6 bases from V and 11 bases from J, with 13 bases between. The CDR3 loop reads CASRTPGQAFF. The CDR3 DNA follows: TGTGCCAGCAGAACACCCGGACAGGCTTTCTTT.

V and J are TRBV7-2 and TRBJ2-7, with D perhaps matching TRBD1 (6 bases). CDR1 and CDR2 (germline): SGHTA, FQGNSA. V lost 5 bases and J lost 3, with 14 bases in between. This CDR3 has 14 amino acids. For the CDR3, the DNA is TGTGCCAGCAGCCTAACAGGGAAGGACTACGAGCAGTACTTC. It is translated as CASSLTGKDYEQYF.

The chain is built from TRBV4-1 and TRBJ1-2, with D possibly being TRBD1 (6 bases). The CDR3 has 15 residues. With 0 bases removed from V and 9 bases from J, the gap between germline ends came to 17 bases. The germline CDR1 and CDR2 sequences are MGHRA and YSYEKL. CDR3 sequence (DNA): TGCGCCAGCAGCCAAGAAGTGGGCTCCCAGGGGAGCTACACCTTC. It yields the protein CASSQEVGSQGSYTF.

The CDR3 DNA reads as TGTGCCAGCTCCTCGATGGATGGTTCGGGCACTGAAGCTTTCTTT. It encodes CASSSMDGSGTEAFF. This chain links TRBV18 with TRBJ1-1; no firm D call. CDR1 is KGHSH and CDR2 is LQKENI in the germline V gene. The CDR3 runs to 15 residues. The ends were cut back, 6 bases at V and 4 bases at J, with 18 bases in the middle.

The chain is built from TRBV11-3 and TRBJ2-7; possibly TRBD2 for D (6 bases). The germline V gene encodes CDR1 SGHNT and CDR2 YENEEA. The CDR3 consists of 13 residues. The V end was cut by 4 bases, the J end by 0 bases, with 7 bases between. CDR3 sequence: CASSSTSSYEQYF. CDR3 sequence (DNA): TGTGCCAGCAGCTCGACTAGCTCCTACGAGCAGTACTTC. Filled out from reference TRBV11-3 and TRBJ2-7, the complete variable domain reads EAGVVQSPRYKIIEKKQPVAFWCNPISGHNTLYWYLQNLGQGPELLIRYENEEAVDDSQLPKDRFSAERLKGVDSTLKIQPAELGDSAVYLCASSSTSSYEQYFGPGTRLTVT.

This chain joins TRBV7-3 and TRBJ2-1, with D unclear. Trimming stripped 0 bases from V and 4 bases from J, with 13 bases between. Germline-derived CDR1 and CDR2 are SGHTA and FQGTGA. The CDR3 runs to 16 residues. This CDR3 is CASSLTLETSYNEQFF. The CDR3 coding sequence is TGTGCCAGCAGCTTAACGTTGGAGACTTCATACAATGAGCAGTTCTTC.

This sequence joins TRBV3-1 (or the pseudogene TRBV3-2) and TRBJ1-2; 8 nucleotides align to TRBD1. V trimming: 3 bases; J trimming: 4 bases; junction bases outside the gene matches: 7. The CDR3 totals 15 residues. CDR1 and CDR2 (germline): LGHDT, YNNKEL (reference sequence). CDR3 sequence: CASSQEPTGAYGYTF. Here the CDR3 DNA reads TGTGCCAGCAGCCAGGAACCGACAGGGGCCTATGGCTACACCTTC.

This rearrangement joins TRBV4-1 to TRBJ2-5; D is possibly TRBD1 (6 bases). V dropped 1 base and J dropped 1 base, with 10 bases sitting between them. The CDR3 has 15 residues. Germline assignment: CDR1 MGHRA and CDR2 YSYEKL. The CDR3 DNA sequence: TGCGCCAGCAGCCAAGGAACAGGGTCCCAAGAGACCCAGTACTTC. Protein sequence: CASSQGTGSQETQYF.

This clone was detected only a few times. The V call is TRBV28, the J call TRBJ1-5; 8 bases agree with TRBD1. Trimming cost V 6 bases and J 2 bases; bases outside gene matches: 9. The germline CDR1 and CDR2 sequences are MDHEN and SYDVKM. The CDR3 runs to 16 residues. The DNA for the CDR3 is TGTGCCAGCAGCTTGCATCAGGGGGCCGGCAATCAGCCCCAGCATTTT. It translates to CASSLHQGAGNQPQHF.

The chain uses TRBV4-1 and TRBJ2-3, with D uncertain. CDR3 size: 15 residues. Per germline, CDR1 MGHRA and CDR2 YSYEKL. With 0 bases removed from V and 1 base from J, the gap between germline ends came to 8 bases. CDR3: CASSQETRRTDTQYF. CDR3 bases: TGCGCCAGCAGCCAAGAAACCAGGCGCACAGATACGCAGTATTTT.

The V gene is TRBV12-3 or TRBV12-4, the J gene TRBJ2-1; weak D call: TRBD1 (5 bases). The CDR3 has 12 residues. V was shortened by 2 bases and J by 7 bases, with 6 bases between the two germline ends. CDR3 nucleotides: TGTGCCAGCAGTTTACAGGGTAATGAGCAGTTCTTC. Its translation is CASSLQGNEQFF.

The chain recombines TRBV5-1 with TRBJ2-7; 10 bases map to TRBD1. CDR1 and CDR2 (germline): SGHRS, YFSETQ. This CDR3 is built from 13 residues. V gave up 4 bases and J gave up 6 bases; unmatched junction bases: 4. In DNA form, the CDR3 reads TGCGCCAGCAGCCGAGGACAGGGGGGCGAGCAGTACTTC. Translation gives CASSRGQGGEQYF.

This clone came up once. DNA of the CDR3: TGTGCCAGCAGTTCCTACCCTGGGACAGTAGGCGGCTACACCTTC. Residues: CASSSYPGTVGGYTF. The V call is TRBV6-6, the J call TRBJ1-2; 7 bases map to TRBD1. CDR1 and CDR2 from the germline V gene are MNHNY and SVGAGI (reference sequence). The V and J ends lost 4 bases and 8 bases, in that order; junction bases with no gene match: 13. The CDR3 totals 15 residues.

This chain connects TRBV6-5 to TRBJ2-6; D perhaps matches TRBD2 (6 bases). The germline V gene encodes CDR1 MNHEY and CDR2 SVGAGI. Trimming cost V 4 bases and J 0 bases, with 10 bases left between them. The CDR3 totals 16 residues. This CDR3 reads CASSFGGNSGANVLTF. As DNA, the CDR3 is TGTGCCAGCAGTTTCGGGGGAAACTCTGGGGCCAACGTCCTGACTTTC.

This chain links TRBV28 with TRBJ2-6, with TRBD1 matching over 7 bases. The CDR3 runs to 15 residues. CDR1 and CDR2 (germline): MDHEN, SYDVKM. Trimming cost V 6 bases and J 0 bases; bases outside gene matches: 2. CDR3 DNA: TGTGCCAGCAGGGACAGGAGCTCTGGGGCCAACGTCCTGACTTTC. Residues: CASRDRSSGANVLTF.

J is TRBJ2-2 and V is TRBV7-7; D remains ambiguous. The V gene lost 2 bases and the J gene lost 5 bases, with 6 bases spanning the gap. CDR3 length: 13 amino acids. Germline V CDR1 and CDR2: SSHAT, FNYEAQ (reference sequence). In DNA, the CDR3 is TGTGCCAGCAGCTTAATGAGTACCGGGGAGCTGTTTTTT. Translating it yields CASSLMSTGELFF. Variable domain in full (rest from reference TRBV7-7 and TRBJ2-2): GAGVSQSPRYKVTKRGQDVTLRCDPISSHATLYWYQQALGQGPEFLTYFNYEAQPDKSGLPSDRFSAERPEGSISTLTIQRTEQRDSAMYRCASSLMSTGELFFGEGSRLTVL.

The V call is TRBV18, the J call TRBJ1-1; 9 nucleotides match TRBD1. This CDR3 region has 15 residues. The junction had 6 bases not matched to a gene; V was cut back by 6 bases and J by 1 base. Germline loops: CDR1 KGHSH, CDR2 LQKENI. CDR3 coding DNA: TGTGCCAGCTCGGACGGACAGGGGTGGAACACTGAAGCTTTCTTT. Translation gives CASSDGQGWNTEAFF.

This clone is a singleton in its sample. V is TRBV4-2 and J is TRBJ1-6, with D possibly matching TRBD1 (6 bases). The CDR3 loop spans 16 amino acids. Germline assignment: CDR1 LGHNA and CDR2 YNFKEQ. Trimming removed 0 bases at V and 6 bases at J, with 12 bases between. The CDR3 here is CASSQENGQSNSPLHF. DNA for the CDR3: TGTGCCAGCAGCCAAGAAAACGGACAGAGTAATTCACCCCTCCACTTT.

The chain is built from TRBV6-2 or TRBV6-3 and TRBJ2-6; 8 bases are a match to TRBD1. V lost 5 bases and J lost 11; bases outside the gene matches: 14. The CDR3 spans 16 residues. Germline assignment: CDR1 MNHEY and CDR2 SVGEGT. The CDR3 here is CASSPAAGGAVDVLTF. The DNA for the CDR3 is TGTGCCAGCAGTCCGGCGGCAGGGGGCGCCGTGGACGTCCTGACTTTC.

The V gene is TRBV9, the J gene TRBJ2-5, with TRBD2 identical over 9 bases. Germline-derived CDR1 and CDR2 are SGDLS and YYNGEE. The CDR3 spans 18 residues. The trim removed 2 bases at V and 5 bases at J, leaving 16 bases unmatched. CDR3 amino acids: CASSVQSLSSGSGETQYF. CDR3 coding DNA: TGTGCCAGCAGCGTTCAATCCCTGAGTAGCGGGAGTGGTGAGACCCAGTACTTC.

V gene TRBV18 combines with J gene TRBJ2-6, with 8 bases identical to TRBD1. The CDR3 extends over 16 amino acids. Losses at the gene ends were 3 bases for V and 1 base for J; bases not matched to a gene: 2. Germline V lookup: CDR1 KGHSH, CDR2 LQKENI. This chain's CDR3 is CASSPGTGSGANVLTF. DNA for the CDR3: TGTGCCAGCTCACCCGGGACAGGATCTGGGGCCAACGTCCTGACTTTC.

This sequence joins TRBV19 and TRBJ1-5; a possible D gene is TRBD1 (6 bases). Per germline, CDR1 LNHDA and CDR2 SQIVND (reference sequence). The CDR3 has 15 residues. The V and J ends lost 4 bases and 1 base respectively, with 11 bases between them. The CDR3 coding sequence is TGTGCCAGTAGTAAACAGGGCACAAGCAATCAGCCCCAGCATTTT. Translating gives CASSKQGTSNQPQHF.

The chain combines TRBV4-2 with TRBJ1-3; D is undetermined. Trimming pared 2 bases from V and 2 bases from J, leaving 10 bases between. The CDR3 extends over 15 amino acids. The germline V gene encodes CDR1 LGHNA and CDR2 YNFKEQ. CDR3 sequence (DNA): TGTGCCAGCAGCCAAAGCGGTAACGCTGGAAACACCATATATTTT. Encoded protein: CASSQSGNAGNTIYF.